This record covers a single T cell receptor beta chain. Its matching antigen is unknown. The data belong to a study of early stage breast cancer tumors. Study in general: ER+/PR+/HER2- status applied to about 70% of the 16 invasive breast tumors. Study conclusions and caveats: Comparing each tissue with blood distinguished tumor from normal in about 90% of the 16 patients.

Looked up from germline, CDR1 is SGHTA and CDR2 is FQGNSA. V was shortened by 3 bases and J by 1 base, with 16 bases between the two germline ends. This CDR3 region has 16 residues. Each sample had two DNA replicates, about 0.5 ug blood or about 1.5 ug tissue. Clones were read by immunoSEQ multiplex PCR, and TCRdb kept only the in-frame ones, dropping some. The data contain roughly 56,000 clones, over 60% of them singletons. The chain recombines TRBV7-2 with TRBJ2-7; a possible D gene is TRBD1 (8 bases). The sample was blood. The receptor comes from a person aged 30-39 years with breast cancer. CDR3 nucleotides: TGTGCCAGCAGCTTTCCACAGGGGGGGAATTCCTACGAGCAGTACTTC. Translating gives CASSFPQGGNSYEQYF.